Listed below are T cell receptor beta chains from one sample, sequenced in a study of blood T cell repertoires in COVID-19. Only in-frame clones appear in the TCRdb table, and some are missing; sequencing was by immunoSEQ multiplex PCR. The sample includes about 260,000 clones, more than 80% of them seen just once. Material: peripheral blood. The receptors were gathered from a woman between 35 and 50 years old with acute or convalescent COVID-19. CDR3s include the opening cysteine and the closing phenylalanine or tryptophan. Each record gives: V gene, J gene, clone size, D gene, CDR3 DNA, CDR3 protein. A D gene is named only where the DNA matches it firmly. Only some rows state a clone size, as once, few, many or a class for expanded clones.

>TRBV5-1|TRBJ2-2|NA|NA
TGCGCCAGCAGCTTAGCAGGGCGGGAAAGTCTGTTTTTT
CASSLAGRESLFF
>TRBV4-1|TRBJ1-1|NA|TRBD1
TGCGCCAGCAGCCCTAGGGACAGCAACACTGAAGCTTTCTTT
CASSPRDSNTEAFF
>TRBV13|TRBJ2-2|NA|TRBD2
TGTGCCAGCAGCTATGGACTAGCGGGGTATGGGGAGCTGTTTTTT
CASSYGLAGYGELFF
>TRBV2|TRBJ1-5|NA|NA
TGTGCCAGCTGGGGGGGTGGAGGGGGCAATCAGCCCCAGCATTTT
CASWGGGGGNQPQHF
>TRBV10-1|TRBJ1-6|NA|TRBD1
TGCGCCACCCGACAGGGGACCAATTCACCCCTCCACTTT
CATRQGTNSPLHF
>TRBV19|TRBJ2-1|NA|NA
TGTGCCAGTAGACCAGGTCACTACAATGAGCAGTTCTTC
CASRPGHYNEQFF
>TRBV19|TRBJ1-5|NA|TRBD1
TGTGCCACCCGGTCCGGGACAGGTAGCAATCAGCCCCAGCATTTT
CATRSGTGSNQPQHF
>TRBV5-4|TRBJ2-3|once|TRBD2
TGTGCCAGCAGCTTAGCGGGGATGAGCACAGATACGCAGTATTTT
CASSLAGMSTDTQYF
>TRBV29-1|TRBJ2-1|NA|TRBD1
TGCAGCGTCCCCAACGGTGGTGGGACAGGGGGTAATGAGCAGTTCTTC
CSVPNGGGTGGNEQFF
>TRBV4-1|TRBJ1-6|NA|NA
TGCGCCAGCAGCCAAGATAGGTCCTTGGGCTCACCCCTCCACTTT
CASSQDRSLGSPLHF
>TRBV7-2|TRBJ1-5|NA|NA
TGTGCCAGCAGCCCCAACTACAATCAGCCCCAGCATTTT
CASSPNYNQPQHF
>TRBV18|TRBJ1-2|NA|TRBD1
TGTGCCAGCTCATCCCCGGGCAGGGGGCGGAACTATGGCTACACCTTC
CASSSPGRGRNYGYTF
>TRBV2|TRBJ2-2|once|TRBD2
TGTGCCAGCGGATCCGAAAGCGGGGGGCAGCCCACCGGGGAGCTGTTTTTT
CASGSESGGQPTGELFF
>TRBV2|TRBJ2-4|NA|NA
TGTGCCAGCTGGACTGGGGTCGGGGAAAACATTCAGTACTTC
CASWTGVGENIQYF
>TRBV6-5|TRBJ1-1|NA|NA
TGTGCCAGCAGTTACTCGCGGGGGCGCACTGAAGCTTTCTTT
CASSYSRGRTEAFF
>TRBV18|TRBJ1-3|NA|NA
TGTGCCAGCTCACCAGAGAACGGGTACACCATATATTTT
CASSPENGYTIYF
>TRBV29-1|TRBJ1-1|NA|NA
TGCAGCGTTGAAGAGGCAACGAACACTGAAGCTTTCTTT
CSVEEATNTEAFF
>TRBV9|TRBJ2-3|once|NA
TGTGCCAGCAGCCCCACTGGGGGGAAAACCGATACGCAGTATTTT
CASSPTGGKTDTQYF
>TRBV18|TRBJ1-5|NA|TRBD1
TGTGCCAGCTCAGAGACAGGGGGCGAAAATCAGCCCCAGCATTTT
CASSETGGENQPQHF
>TRBV9|TRBJ2-3|NA|NA
TGTGCCAGCAGCGTAGATGAGGGCACAGATACGCAGTATTTT
CASSVDEGTDTQYF
>TRBV3-1/TRBV3-2|TRBJ1-3|NA|TRBD1
TGTGCCAGCAGCCAAGGCGGGACAGCTGTATACTCTGGAAACACCATATATTTT
CASSQGGTAVYSGNTIYF
>TRBV30|TRBJ1-5|NA|NA
TGTGCCTGGACACCCTTAGGACAGCTTCCATATAGCAATCAGCCCCAGCATTTT
CAWTPLGQLPYSNQPQHF
>TRBV18|TRBJ1-1|NA|NA
TGTGCCAGCTCTTCGGACAGGAACACTGAAGCTTTCTTT
CASSSDRNTEAFF
>TRBV10-3|TRBJ1-1|NA|TRBD1
TGTGCCATCAGTGTAAACCGACAGGGGGCTAACACTGAAGCTTTCTTT
CAISVNRQGANTEAFF
>TRBV25-1|TRBJ1-6|NA|NA
TGTGCCAGCATCCCACAGGGTTGGGATTCACCCCTCCACTTT
CASIPQGWDSPLHF
>TRBV5-6|TRBJ1-4|NA|TRBD1
TGTGCCAGCAGCTTGCTCGGACAGGGGGGAACTGCTAATGAAAAACTGTTTTTT
CASSLLGQGGTANEKLFF
>TRBV29-1|TRBJ1-1|once|NA
TGCAGCGTTGGGTGGAGGGGGAACACTGAAGCTTTCTTT
CSVGWRGNTEAFF
>TRBV2|TRBJ1-1|NA|NA
TGTGCCAGCCGGTCCTCGGGGAACACTGAAGCTTTCTTT
CASRSSGNTEAFF
>TRBV5-1|TRBJ1-6|NA|NA
TGCGCCAGCAGCTTGAACTCTAGCCCTAATTCACCCCTCCACTTT
CASSLNSSPNSPLHF
>TRBV6-5|TRBJ1-4|NA|TRBD1
TGTGCCAGCAGTTACTCTGACAGGGCGGAGGAAAAACTGTTTTTT
CASSYSDRAEEKLFF
>TRBV5-5|TRBJ1-3|NA|TRBD1
TGTGCCAGCAGCCCGGACAGGGGGCCTGGAAACACCATATATTTT
CASSPDRGPGNTIYF
>TRBV9|TRBJ1-2|NA|TRBD1
TGTGCCAGCAGCGTATACCGGGACAGGAGTTCCTATGGCTACACCTTC
CASSVYRDRSSYGYTF
>TRBV30|TRBJ1-2|once|NA
TGTGCCTGGAGTGTCTATAACTATGGCTACACCTTC
CAWSVYNYGYTF
>TRBV5-1|TRBJ2-1|NA|TRBD2
TGCGCCAGCAGCTTAAGACTAGCGGGGGACAATGAGCAGTTCTTC
CASSLRLAGDNEQFF
>TRBV5-1|TRBJ1-1|once|NA
TGCGCCAGCAGCTTGGGACAGCGGAACACTGAAGCTTTCTTT
CASSLGQRNTEAFF
>TRBV19|TRBJ2-5|NA|TRBD2
TGTGCCAGTAGCGTAGCGGGGGGGGAGACCCAGTACTTC
CASSVAGGETQYF
>TRBV6-6|TRBJ1-1|NA|TRBD1
TGTGCCAGCAGCCGAGCTGGACAGGGGGCCGGAGAAACTGAAGCTTTCTTT
CASSRAGQGAGETEAFF
>TRBV11-2|TRBJ1-3|few|NA
TGTGCCAGCAGCTATACGGGGAACCCGGTGGGTGGAAACACCATATATTTT
CASSYTGNPVGGNTIYF
>TRBV19|TRBJ2-3|NA|NA
TGTGCCAGTAGTCGCCAGAGCACAGATACGCAGTATTTT
CASSRQSTDTQYF
>TRBV7-2|TRBJ2-3|NA|TRBD2
TGTGCCAGCAGCCACATAGCGGGGGCTAGCACAGATACGCAGTATTTT
CASSHIAGASTDTQYF
>TRBV6-4|TRBJ2-1|NA|TRBD2
TGTGCCAGCAGGAAAGCTAGCGGGGGGGCCGGCGATGAGCAGTTCTTC
CASRKASGGAGDEQFF
>TRBV19|TRBJ2-1|NA|NA
TGTGCCAGTAGTCCGCAGCAGGGGACCCGAACGGTTAATGAGCAGTTCTTC
CASSPQQGTRTVNEQFF
>TRBV9|TRBJ1-2|NA|TRBD1
TGTGCCAGCAGCTCACAGGGGAGCTACACCTTC
CASSSQGSYTF
>TRBV3-1/TRBV3-2|TRBJ1-2|NA|TRBD1
TGTGCCAGCAGCCAAGCGGCTAGGGACAGTAGTAGAACCTTC
CASSQAARDSSRTF
>TRBV30|TRBJ1-3|once|TRBD1
TGTGCCTGGAGGACAGGGGGCGCCGGGGGGAGCACCATATATTTT
CAWRTGGAGGSTIYF
>TRBV6-5|TRBJ2-1|once|NA
TGTGCCAGCAGTTACAGTTCAGGGAATGAGCAGTTCTTC
CASSYSSGNEQFF
>TRBV10-1|TRBJ2-3|once|NA
TGCGCCAGCAGTGAAACAGCTAAGAGCACAGATACGCAGTATTTT
CASSETAKSTDTQYF
>TRBV4-1|TRBJ1-1|NA|NA
TGCGCCAGCAGCTTTAGTGGGGCGCCGGGCCCCCAGGGCACTGAAGCTTTCTTT
CASSFSGAPGPQGTEAFF
>TRBV29-1|TRBJ1-1|NA|NA
TGCAGCGCTGAACGGGTGGACACTGAAGCTTTCTTT
CSAERVDTEAFF
>TRBV15|TRBJ1-2|NA|TRBD1
TGTGCCACCAGCCCAACTACAGGGACAGGGGGCGGACTCTACTATGGCTACACCTTC
CATSPTTGTGGGLYYGYTF
>TRBV4-1|TRBJ1-3|NA|TRBD1
TGCGCCAGCAGCCAAGAGGGGGGACAGGGGGGAAACACCATATATTTT
CASSQEGGQGGNTIYF